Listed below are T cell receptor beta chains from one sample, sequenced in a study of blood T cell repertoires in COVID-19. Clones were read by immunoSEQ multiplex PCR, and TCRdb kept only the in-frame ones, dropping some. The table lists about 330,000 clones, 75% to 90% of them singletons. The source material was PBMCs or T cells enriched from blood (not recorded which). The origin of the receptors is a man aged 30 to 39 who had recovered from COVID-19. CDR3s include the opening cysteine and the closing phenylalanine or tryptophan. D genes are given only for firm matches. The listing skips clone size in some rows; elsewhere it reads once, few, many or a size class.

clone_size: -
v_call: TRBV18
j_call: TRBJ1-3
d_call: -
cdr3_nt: TGTGCCAGCTTAGAGAGCTCTGGAAACACCATATATTTT
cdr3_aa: CASLESSGNTIYF

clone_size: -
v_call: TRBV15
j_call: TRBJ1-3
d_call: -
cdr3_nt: TGTGCCACCAGCAGAGATCCCCCGACAGCTCCCGGAAACACCATATATTTT
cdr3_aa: CATSRDPPTAPGNTIYF

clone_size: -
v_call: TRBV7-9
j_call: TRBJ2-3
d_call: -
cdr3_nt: TGTGCCAGCAGCCCCGGTAATTCGGGGGCAGATACGCAGTATTTT
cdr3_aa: CASSPGNSGADTQYF

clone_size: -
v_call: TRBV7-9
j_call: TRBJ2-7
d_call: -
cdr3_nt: TGTGCCAGCAGCTTATCGTCCGAGCAGTACTTC
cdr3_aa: CASSLSSEQYF

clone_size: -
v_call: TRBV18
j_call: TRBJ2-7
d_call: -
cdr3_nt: TGTGCCAGCTCACCACCGGAGGGGGCTGAGTCCTACGAGCAGTACTTC
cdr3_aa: CASSPPEGAESYEQYF

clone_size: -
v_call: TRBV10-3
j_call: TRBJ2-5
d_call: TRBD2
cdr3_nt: TGTGCCATCAGTACTAGCGGGGGGGCCTATGAGACCCAGTACTTC
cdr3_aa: CAISTSGGAYETQYF

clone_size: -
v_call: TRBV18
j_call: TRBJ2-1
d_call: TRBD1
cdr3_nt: TGTGCCAGCTCCCTAGGGACAGCCGAGCAGTTCTTC
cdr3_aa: CASSLGTAEQFF

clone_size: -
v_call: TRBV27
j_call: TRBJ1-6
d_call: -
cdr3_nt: TGTGCCAGCAGTCTGGGGAGCTCCTATAATTCACCCCTCCACTTT
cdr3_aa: CASSLGSSYNSPLHF

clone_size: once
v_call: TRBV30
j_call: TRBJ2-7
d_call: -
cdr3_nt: TGTGCCTGGAGTCCCAAAACAGGGAACTCCTACGAGCAGTACTTC
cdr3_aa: CAWSPKTGNSYEQYF

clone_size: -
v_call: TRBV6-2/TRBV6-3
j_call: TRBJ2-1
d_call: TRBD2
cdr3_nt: TGTGCCAGCAGTTACTCCCCAACTAGCGGGGGGTCCCCCTCCTACAATGAGCAGTTCTTC
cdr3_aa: CASSYSPTSGGSPSYNEQFF

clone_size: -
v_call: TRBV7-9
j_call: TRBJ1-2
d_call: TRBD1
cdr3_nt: TGTGCCAGCAGCCGGACAGGGGATGGCTACACCTTC
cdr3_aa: CASSRTGDGYTF

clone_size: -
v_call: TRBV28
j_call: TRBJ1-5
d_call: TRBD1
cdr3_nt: TGTGCCAGCAGCAGCGACAGGGGGTGGCAGCCCCAGCATTTT
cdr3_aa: CASSSDRGWQPQHF

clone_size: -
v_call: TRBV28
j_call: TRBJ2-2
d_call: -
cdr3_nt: TGTGCCAGCAGCACTAGAAGCTGGGTCCGAAACACCGGGGAGCTGTTTTTT
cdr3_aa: CASSTRSWVRNTGELFF

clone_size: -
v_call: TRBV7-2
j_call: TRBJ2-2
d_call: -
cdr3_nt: TGTGCCAGCAGCTTAAAAGGACAGACCACCGGGGAGCTGTTTTTT
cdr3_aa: CASSLKGQTTGELFF

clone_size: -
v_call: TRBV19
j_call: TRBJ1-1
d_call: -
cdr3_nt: TGTGCCAGTAGTATCGAGGGCGTGATCACTGAAGCTTTCTTT
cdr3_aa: CASSIEGVITEAFF

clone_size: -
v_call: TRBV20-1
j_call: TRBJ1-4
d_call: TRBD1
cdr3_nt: TGCAGTGCTAGTTCCGCTAGTTGGGACAGACGTAATGAAAAACTGTTTTTT
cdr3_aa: CSASSASWDRRNEKLFF

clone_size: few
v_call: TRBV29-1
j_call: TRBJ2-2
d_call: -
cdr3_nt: TGCAGCGTTGACAGGGTGGGCACCGGGGAGCTGTTTTTT
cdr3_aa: CSVDRVGTGELFF

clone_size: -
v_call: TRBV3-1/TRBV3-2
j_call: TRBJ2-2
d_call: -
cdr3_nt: TGTGCCAGCAGGCGACAGTACACCGGGGAGCTGTTTTTT
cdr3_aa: CASRRQYTGELFF

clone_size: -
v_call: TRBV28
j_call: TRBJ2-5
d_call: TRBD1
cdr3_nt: TGTGCCAGCAGTCACAGGGGATTCATTATCCAAGAGACCCAGTACTTC
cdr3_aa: CASSHRGFIIQETQYF

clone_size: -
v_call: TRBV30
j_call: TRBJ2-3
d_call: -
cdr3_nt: TGTGCCTGGAGTGTAAAAGGAGCGGCGGGCGCAGATACGCAGTATTTT
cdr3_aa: CAWSVKGAAGADTQYF

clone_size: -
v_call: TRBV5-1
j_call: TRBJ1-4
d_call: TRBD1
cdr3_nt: TGCGCCAGCAGCTTGGGGACAGGCGGTAATGAAAAACTGTTTTTT
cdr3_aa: CASSLGTGGNEKLFF

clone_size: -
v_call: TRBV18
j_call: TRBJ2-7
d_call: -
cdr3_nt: TGTGCCAGCTCACCAATTGAACAGGACTACGAGCAGTACTTC
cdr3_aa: CASSPIEQDYEQYF

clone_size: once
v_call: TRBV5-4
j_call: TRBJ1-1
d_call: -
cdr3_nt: TGTGCCAGCAGCTTGGGTGGCGGGGGCGTGACTGAAGCTTTCTTT
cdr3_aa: CASSLGGGGVTEAFF

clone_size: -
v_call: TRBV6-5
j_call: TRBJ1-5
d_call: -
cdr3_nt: TGTGCCAGCAGATCACAATATCCAAATCAGCCCCAGCATTTT
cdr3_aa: CASRSQYPNQPQHF

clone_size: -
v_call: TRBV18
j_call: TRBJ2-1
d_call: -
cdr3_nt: TGTGCCAGCTCACCGACAGGATCCTCCTACAATGAGCAGTTCTTC
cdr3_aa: CASSPTGSSYNEQFF

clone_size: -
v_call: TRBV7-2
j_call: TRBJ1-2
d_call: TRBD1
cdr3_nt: TGTGCCAGCAGCGGGGACAGTGCGAACTATGGCTACACCTTC
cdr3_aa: CASSGDSANYGYTF

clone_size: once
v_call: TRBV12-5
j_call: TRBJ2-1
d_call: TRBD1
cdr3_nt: TGTGCTAGTGGTCCCCCGACAGGGGCATATTATGAGCAGTTCTTC
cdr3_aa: CASGPPTGAYYEQFF

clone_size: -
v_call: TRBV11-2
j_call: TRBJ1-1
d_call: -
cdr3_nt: TGTGCCAGCAGCTTATATAGCAGGGACACTGAAGCTTTCTTT
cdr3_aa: CASSLYSRDTEAFF

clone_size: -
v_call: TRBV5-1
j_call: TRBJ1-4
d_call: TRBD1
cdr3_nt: TGCGCCAGCAGCCGGGGACAGGGGGATGAAAAACTGTTTTTT
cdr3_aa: CASSRGQGDEKLFF

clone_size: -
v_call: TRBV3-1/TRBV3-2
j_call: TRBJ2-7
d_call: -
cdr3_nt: TGTGCCAGCAGCCACCCCGGGGAGGGGGCCTACGAGCAGTACTTC
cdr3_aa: CASSHPGEGAYEQYF

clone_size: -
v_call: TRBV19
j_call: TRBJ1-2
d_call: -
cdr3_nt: TGTGCCAGTAGGCAACAGGGAAGCGGCTACACCTTC
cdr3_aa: CASRQQGSGYTF

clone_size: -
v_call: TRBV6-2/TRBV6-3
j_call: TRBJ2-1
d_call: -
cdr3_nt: TGTGCCAGCAGTTACTGGGCAGGGGTTTACAATGAGCAGTTCTTC
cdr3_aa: CASSYWAGVYNEQFF

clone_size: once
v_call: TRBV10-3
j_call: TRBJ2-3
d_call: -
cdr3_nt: TGTGCCATCGGAGGGGGCACAGATACGCAGTATTTT
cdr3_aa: CAIGGGTDTQYF

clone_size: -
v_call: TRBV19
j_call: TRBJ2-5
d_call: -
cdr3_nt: TGTGCCAGTAGTATAGGGAGGGATGGAGAGACCCAGTACTTC
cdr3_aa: CASSIGRDGETQYF

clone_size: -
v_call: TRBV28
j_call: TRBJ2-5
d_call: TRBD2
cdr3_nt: TGTGCCAGCAGTCATTGGGACGGGGGGAAGGAGACCCAGTACTTC
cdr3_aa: CASSHWDGGKETQYF

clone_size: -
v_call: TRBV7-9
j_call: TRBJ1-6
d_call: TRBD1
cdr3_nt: TGTGCCAGCAGCTTGACAGGGTATAATTCACCCCTCCACTTT
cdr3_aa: CASSLTGYNSPLHF

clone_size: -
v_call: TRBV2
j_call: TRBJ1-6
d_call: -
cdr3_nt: TGTGCCAGCAGTATGCGGAGCTCCTATAATTCACCCCTCCACTTT
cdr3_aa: CASSMRSSYNSPLHF

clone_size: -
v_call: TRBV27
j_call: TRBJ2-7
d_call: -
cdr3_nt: TGTGCCAGCAGTTTATCGTCTTCGGGTTACGAGCAGTACTTC
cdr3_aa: CASSLSSSGYEQYF

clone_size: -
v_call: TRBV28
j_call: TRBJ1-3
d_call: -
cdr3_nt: TGTGCCAGCCGACAGGGAAACACCATATATTTT
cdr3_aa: CASRQGNTIYF

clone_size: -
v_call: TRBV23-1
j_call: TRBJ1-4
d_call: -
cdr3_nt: TGCGCCAGCAGTCAATCGTGGCCGACAACTAATGAAAAACTGTTTTTT
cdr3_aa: CASSQSWPTTNEKLFF